One and the same sample provided the 13 T cell receptor beta chains below, sequenced in a study of blood T cell repertoires in COVID-19. Profiling relied on immunoSEQ multiplex PCR, and the TCRdb table lists in-frame clones only, not all of them. Of a few hundred thousand clones listed, about 84% are singletons. The sample consisted of peripheral blood. These receptor sequences come from a woman in her fifties or sixties with acute or convalescent COVID-19.

J is TRBJ2-1 and V is TRBV24-1, with 10 bases lining up with TRBD2. With 1 base clipped from V and 4 bases from J, the junction kept 12 bases outside the gene matches. Germline-derived CDR1 and CDR2 are KGHDR and SFDVKD. This CDR3 is 19 amino acids long. The CDR3 protein is CATSDLDGASGSRYNEQFF. DNA for the CDR3: TGTGCCACCAGTGATTTAGATGGGGCTAGCGGGAGTCGTTACAATGAGCAGTTCTTC.

The chain uses TRBV19 and TRBJ1-2; 8 nucleotides line up with TRBD1. With 2 bases clipped from V and 5 bases from J, the junction kept 13 bases outside the gene matches. The CDR3 spans 17 residues. The V gene's germline CDR1 is LNHDA and CDR2 SQIVND (reference sequence). The CDR3 DNA follows: TGTGCCAGTAGTATATCGGCGATGGGGACAGGCGGGTATGGCTACACCTTC. This sequence encodes CASSISAMGTGGYGYTF.

This clone was recorded once. The rearrangement joins TRBV30 to TRBJ1-1; D gene uncertain. From germline, CDR1 is GTSNPN and CDR2 SVGIG (reference sequence). This CDR3 has 13 amino acids. Trimming took 1 base from V and 3 from J, leaving 9 bases between them. CDR3 residues: CAWSGTVHTEAFF. The CDR3 nucleotides read TGTGCCTGGAGTGGTACGGTCCACACTGAAGCTTTCTTT.

The genes are TRBV6-4 and TRBJ1-6; possible D gene TRBD1, 5 bases. Germline assignment: CDR1 MRHNA and CDR2 SNTAGT. Trimming cost V 5 bases and J 7 bases, with 15 bases left between them. The CDR3 runs 15 residues. The CDR3 DNA reads TGTGCCAGCAGTAAAGACGGGACTTGGAATTCACCCCTCCACTTT. Amino acid sequence: CASSKDGTWNSPLHF.

This chain connects TRBV5-4 to TRBJ2-7, with 8 bases fitting TRBD2. Germline V gives CDR1 SGHNT, CDR2 YYREEE (reference sequence). The CDR3 is 17 amino acids. Germline trimming cut 3 bases from V and 0 bases from J; bases unmatched to any gene: 11. This CDR3 is CASSWGLVSSSSYEQYF. CDR3 in DNA: TGTGCCAGCAGCTGGGGACTAGTCTCCAGTAGCTCCTACGAGCAGTACTTC.

The chain has TRBV7-6 and TRBJ1-6, with 7 bases identical to TRBD1. Trimming cost V 4 bases and J 3 bases; bases outside gene matches: 6. The CDR3 is 16 residues long. Germline CDR1 is SGHVS and CDR2 is FNYEAQ. CDR3 sequence: CASSSLTGSYNSPLHF. The CDR3 region has the DNA TGTGCCAGCAGCTCTTTGACAGGGAGCTATAATTCACCCCTCCACTTT.

This clone showed up just a few times. The V and J genes are TRBV7-2 and TRBJ2-7; 8 bases align to TRBD1. With V trimmed by 6 bases and J by 4 bases, 11 bases remained unmatched. CDR3 length equals 15 residues. From germline, CDR1 is SGHTA and CDR2 FQGNSA. The CDR3 DNA reads TGTGCCAGCAGTTCAGACCCGGACAGGGAGTACGAGCAGTACTTC. Translation gives CASSSDPDREYEQYF.

This sequence joins TRBV4-1 and TRBJ1-2; TRBD1 matches at 10 bases. Germline trimming cut 3 bases from V and 0 bases from J; bases unmatched to any gene: 4. Germline assignment: CDR1 MGHRA and CDR2 YSYEKL. The CDR3 has 16 amino acids. The CDR3 DNA follows: TGCGCCAGCAGCCACCCGGGACAGGGGACTAACTATGGCTACACCTTC. This translates into CASSHPGQGTNYGYTF.

Details on this clone: At the DNA level, this CDR3 is encoded by other sequences in the same sample as well. The genes are TRBV5-1 and TRBJ1-3; D is unresolved. The CDR3 is 13 amino acids. Germline CDR1 reads SGHRS; CDR2 reads YFSETQ. Between the trimmed V and J ends, which lost 2 bases and 0 bases, there was a span of 3 bases. The CDR3 region has the DNA TGCGCCAGCAGCTTTCTCTCTGGAAACACCATATATTTT. It is translated as CASSFLSGNTIYF. Based on the CDR3 plus reference TRBV5-1 and TRBJ1-3, the full variable domain is KAGVTQTPRYLIKTRGQQVTLSCSPISGHRSVSWYQQTPGQGLQFLFEYFSETQRNKGNFPGRFSGRQFSNSRSEMNVSTLELGDSALYLCASSFLSGNTIYFGEGSWLTVV.

This rearrangement joins TRBV7-2 to TRBJ1-1; D unresolved. The CDR3 contains 14 residues. The germline V gene has CDR1 SGHTA and CDR2 FQGNSA. The V end lost 6 bases, the J end lost 5 bases, and 16 bases lay between the germline ends. CDR3: CASSHGSGGTEAFF. For the CDR3, the DNA is TGTGCCAGCAGTCATGGGTCTGGAGGGACTGAAGCTTTCTTT.

This clone appeared once. The rearrangement joins TRBV19 to TRBJ2-1, with TRBD2 identical over 8 bases. V lost 4 bases to trimming and J lost 7 bases; unmatched junction nucleotides: 3. CDR1 is LNHDA and CDR2 is SQIVND in the germline V gene (reference sequence). The CDR3 length is 13 residues. The CDR3 region is CASSRGGRNEQFF. In DNA, the CDR3 is TGTGCCAGTAGTAGGGGCGGGAGGAATGAGCAGTTCTTC.

The CDR3 DNA reads as TGTGCCACCAGTTCCAGGTCAGATACGCAGTATTTT. Translating gives CATSSRSDTQYF. The J gene is TRBJ2-3, the V gene TRBV24-1; D unclear. Germline V gene data show CDR1 as KGHDR and CDR2 as SFDVKD. The CDR3 covers 12 residues. The V gene lost 6 bases and the J gene lost 4 bases, with 7 bases spanning the gap.

The chain has TRBV27 and TRBJ2-7, with 7 bases aligning to TRBD1. The CDR3 runs to 14 residues. The V segment lost 9 bases and the J segment 3 bases; nucleotides outside the gene matches: 11. Germline assignment: CDR1 MNHEY and CDR2 SMNVEV (reference sequence). Here the CDR3 DNA reads TGTGCCAGTACCCTCCGACAGGGTTTCTACGAGCAGTACTTC. Translation gives CASTLRQGFYEQYF.